The clone carrying this T cell receptor (beta chain) occurred a few times. These data belong to a study of T cells of healthy individuals. TCRdb fed the 5' RACE reads into MiXCR, producing one record per CDR3 protein. The sample lists around 90,000 distinct CDR3 sequences, about 5% occurring once. The CDR3 length is 12 residues. Germline values: CDR1 DFQATT, CDR2 SNEGSKA (reference sequence). V was shortened by 5 bases and J by 3 bases, with 10 bases between the two germline ends. This TCR was sampled from a female donor in good health. The chain employs TRBV20-1 and TRBJ2-5; D uncertain. Here the CDR3 DNA reads TGCAGTGCTTATCCACCTAAAGAGACCCAGTACTTC. This encodes CSAYPPKETQYF.